These 26 T cell receptor beta chains originate from one sample sequenced in a study of shared clonotypes between healthy human individuals. Repertoires were generated with immunoSEQ multiplex PCR, while TCRdb's copy carries only in-frame clones and drops some. The repertoire includes around 240,000 clones, 50% to 80% of them detected once, and 11% sits in the top ten. Input material: memory CD4+ T cells sorted from blood. Subset meaning: CD45RA-negative fraction. All receptors derive from a man in his thirties or forties in good health.

The chain uses TRBV6-5 and TRBJ2-1, with TRBD2 identical over 11 bases. The germline V gene has CDR1 MNHEY and CDR2 SVGAGI. The CDR3 runs to 16 residues. Unmatched junction bases numbered 6, after V lost 1 base and J lost 7 bases. DNA for the CDR3: TGTGCCAGCAGTTACTTGCTAGCGGGAGGAGGGAATGAGCAGTTCTTC. It specifies CASSYLLAGGGNEQFF.

This clone was counted once. The chain is built from TRBV4-1 and TRBJ1-2; D is unclear. This CDR3 has 16 amino acids. The ends were cut back, 0 bases at V and 4 bases at J, with 15 bases in the middle. The germline gives CDR1 MGHRA, CDR2 YSYEKL. The CDR3 loop reads CASSQDVITAGYGYTF. CDR3 bases: TGCGCCAGCAGCCAAGACGTAATTACCGCGGGCTATGGCTACACCTTC.

The rearrangement links TRBV5-5 to TRBJ2-3; D uncertain. The CDR3 is 16 amino acids. Germline values: CDR1 SGHKS, CDR2 YYEKEE (reference sequence). The V end lost 2 bases, the J end lost 3 bases, and 16 bases lay between the germline ends. The CDR3 coding sequence is TGTGCCAGCAGCTTCCAACCCCCCGCCCCAACAGATACGCAGTATTTT. Its translation is CASSFQPPAPTDTQYF.

This chain joins TRBV28 and TRBJ2-1; 10 bases agree with TRBD2. The CDR3 runs 14 residues. In germline, CDR1 is MDHEN, CDR2 SYDVKM. The DNA for the CDR3 is TGTGCTCGAAGAGGGACTAGCGATGTCAATGAGCAGTTCTTC. It codes for CARRGTSDVNEQFF.

This clone was picked up a small number of times. The chain recombines TRBV7-2 with TRBJ2-2, with D unclear. Trimming removed 4 bases at V and 6 bases at J, with 18 bases between. CDR1 SGHTA and CDR2 FQGNSA come from the germline V gene. The CDR3 contains 16 residues. The CDR3 nucleotides read TGTGCCAGCAGCTCCGACTGGGTTGGTATCGCCGGGGAGCTGTTTTTT. It translates to CASSSDWVGIAGELFF.

V usage is TRBV28 and J usage is TRBJ2-1; D unclear. The germline V gene has CDR1 MDHEN and CDR2 SYDVKM. The CDR3 consists of 15 residues. V lost 5 bases to trimming and J lost 1 base, with 12 bases between them. CDR3 DNA sequence: TGTGCCAGCAGTCCGACGAAACTATCCTACAATGAGCAGTTCTTC. Its protein is CASSPTKLSYNEQFF.

The chain carries TRBV2 and TRBJ2-1, with a weak D call TRBD1 (6 bases). V was pared by 2 bases and J by 4 bases, with 9 bases between. Germline V gene sequence: CDR1 SNHLY, CDR2 FYNNEI. The CDR3 consists of 14 residues. CDR3 sequence: CASSERGQYNEQFF. The DNA of the CDR3 is TGTGCCAGCAGTGAAAGGGGACAATACAATGAGCAGTTCTTC.

The chain employs TRBV5-1 and TRBJ2-7; TRBD1 agrees at 8 bases. V gave up 6 bases and J gave up 7 bases; unmatched junction bases: 15. The CDR3 runs 15 residues. Germline values: CDR1 SGHRS, CDR2 YFSETQ. The CDR3: CASKIGQGDLREQYF. CDR3 nucleotides: TGCGCCAGCAAGATAGGACAGGGAGATTTACGGGAGCAGTACTTC.

The table lists this clone with a few counts. The chain couples TRBV4-1 to TRBJ2-1, with a possible D match to TRBD2 (5 bases). Looked up from germline, CDR1 is MGHRA and CDR2 is YSYEKL. The CDR3 runs to 14 residues. Between the trimmed V and J ends, which lost 3 bases and 9 bases, there was a span of 15 bases. The CDR3 nucleotides are TGCGCCAGCAGCCAGGCTACTAGTTTGAGTGAGCAGTTCTTC. This translates into CASSQATSLSEQFF.

The chain combines TRBV18 with TRBJ1-2, with D possibly matching TRBD1 (6 bases). This CDR3 is built from 14 residues. V was trimmed by 5 bases and J by 4 bases, leaving 14 bases between them. The germline gives CDR1 KGHSH, CDR2 LQKENI. In DNA form, the CDR3 reads TGTGCCAGCTCATCCCCGACAGGCTCCTATGGCTACACCTTC. Translated, it gives CASSSPTGSYGYTF.

This clone occurred a few times. This chain uses TRBV19 with TRBJ1-1; D is perhaps TRBD1 (6 bases). Germline V CDR1 and CDR2: LNHDA, SQIVND (reference sequence). The CDR3 runs 13 residues. The V end lost 8 bases, the J end lost 3 bases, and 13 bases lay between the germline ends. The CDR3 sequence: CASGTKGDTEAFF. Written as DNA, the CDR3 is TGTGCCAGTGGGACAAAGGGGGACACTGAAGCTTTCTTT.

This chain links TRBV2 with TRBJ1-1; D remains unclear. The V gene's germline CDR1 is SNHLY and CDR2 FYNNEI. Trimming removed 5 bases at V and 2 bases at J, with 9 bases between. The length of the CDR3 is 13 residues. The DNA of the CDR3 is TGTGCCAGCAGTTCGTCATTAAACACTGAAGCTTTCTTT. Amino acids: CASSSSLNTEAFF.

The V and J genes are TRBV19 and TRBJ2-7, with D possibly matching TRBD1 (5 bases). This CDR3 is built from 11 residues. Germline V gives CDR1 LNHDA, CDR2 SQIVND (reference sequence). With 10 bases removed from V and 6 bases from J, the gap between germline ends came to 13 bases. The CDR3 loop is CATLLGREQYF. The DNA for the CDR3 is TGTGCCACACTATTGGGGCGCGAGCAGTACTTC.

This chain links TRBV5-4 with TRBJ2-7; D unclear. This CDR3 is built from 13 residues. Trimming left V 0 bases short and J 2 bases short, with 6 bases between. Germline-derived CDR1 and CDR2 are SGHNT and YYREEE (reference sequence). DNA of the CDR3: TGTGCCAGCAGCTTGGCTGGGACCTACGAGCAGTACTTC. This encodes CASSLAGTYEQYF.

The rearrangement joins TRBV15 to TRBJ2-4; D might be TRBD1 or TRBD2, each matching 6 bases. The CDR3 covers 14 residues. The germline gives CDR1 LNHNV, CDR2 YYDKDF (reference sequence). V was clipped by 1 base and J by 6 bases, with 10 bases between them. The CDR3 DNA follows: TGTGCCACCAGCAGAGCCGGAGGGGGAAACATTCAGTACTTC. This gives the protein CATSRAGGGNIQYF.

V and J are TRBV2 and TRBJ1-4; possibly TRBD1 for D (6 bases). Germline V gene data show CDR1 as SNHLY and CDR2 as FYNNEI. This CDR3 contains 14 residues. The ends were cut back, 5 bases at V and 4 bases at J, with 11 bases in the middle. The CDR3 DNA reads TGTGCCAGCAGTTACAGGGTTGTTAATGAAAAACTGTTTTTT. Residues: CASSYRVVNEKLFF.

As for this clone: A read error is possible here, since a much larger clone lies one base away. The chain joins TRBV6-1 to TRBJ2-5; TRBD2 matches at 12 bases. Germline values: CDR1 MNHNS, CDR2 SASEGT. This CDR3 contains 15 residues. V shed 2 bases, J shed 2 bases, and the junction held 0 bases outside the gene matches. The CDR3 here is CASSELAGGQETQYF. As DNA, the CDR3 is TGTGCCAGCAGTGAACTAGCGGGAGGGCAAGAGACCCAGTACTTC.

V gene TRBV7-2 combines with J gene TRBJ2-5; no reliable D call. Germline V gives CDR1 SGHTA, CDR2 FQGNSA. The CDR3 covers 14 residues. V was shortened by 5 bases and J by 3 bases, with 13 bases between the two germline ends. The DNA of the CDR3 is TGTGCCAGCAGCCTCTCTGGAATGGAAGAGACCCAGTACTTC. Encoded protein: CASSLSGMEETQYF.

The V gene is TRBV10-3, the J gene TRBJ2-7; no firm D call. Trimming pared 8 bases from V and 0 bases from J, leaving 8 bases between. Germline V gives CDR1 ENHRY, CDR2 SYGVKD. The CDR3 runs to 12 residues. The CDR3 DNA follows: TGTGCCATCGCTAAGGGCTCCTACGAGCAGTACTTC. Its translation is CAIAKGSYEQYF.

J is TRBJ1-2 and V is TRBV5-5; no firm D call. Germline assignment: CDR1 SGHKS and CDR2 YYEKEE (reference sequence). V lost 1 base and J lost 4, with 14 bases in between. CDR3 length: 15 residues. The CDR3, as DNA: TGTGCCAGCAGCTTGCCCCGGATGAATATCTATGGCTACACCTTC. Protein sequence: CASSLPRMNIYGYTF.

Details on this clone: The sample contains more than one DNA sequence encoding this CDR3. The chain joins TRBV18 to TRBJ2-1; 9 bases match TRBD1. Looked up from germline, CDR1 is KGHSH and CDR2 is LQKENI. The CDR3 has 14 residues. V trimming: 2 bases; J trimming: 5 bases; junction bases outside the gene matches: 1. CDR3 amino acids: CASSPRTGDNEQFF. Written as DNA, the CDR3 is TGTGCCAGCTCACCAAGGACAGGGGACAATGAGCAGTTCTTC.

This chain connects TRBV9 to TRBJ2-4, with no clear D. The CDR3 runs 16 residues. Deletions cut 0 bases from V and 0 bases from J, with 10 bases between. Germline lookup yields CDR1 SGDLS and CDR2 YYNGEE. The CDR3 sequence: CASSVDSTVAKNIQYF. The DNA for the CDR3 is TGTGCCAGCAGCGTAGATTCCACAGTAGCCAAAAACATTCAGTACTTC.

This clone was observed at least ten times. V gene TRBV6-1 combines with J gene TRBJ2-7, with 8 positions matching TRBD1. Trimming removed 1 base from V and 5 bases from J; junction bases left unmatched: 7. The CDR3 is made up of 15 amino acids. Germline-derived CDR1 and CDR2 are MNHNS and SASEGT. CDR3 sequence reads: CASSEEGSGGDEQYF. DNA for the CDR3: TGTGCCAGCAGTGAAGAGGGGTCAGGGGGCGACGAGCAGTACTTC.

The gene calls are TRBV7-2 and TRBJ1-1; D is ambiguous. This CDR3 has 14 amino acids. Germline V gives CDR1 SGHTA, CDR2 FQGNSA. V was pared by 4 bases and J by 6 bases, with 15 bases between. The CDR3 DNA sequence: TGTGCCAGCAGCTCAGACCCACAGATCGCTGAAGCTTTCTTT. Translated, it gives CASSSDPQIAEAFF.

This chain uses TRBV7-2 with TRBJ1-5; D remains unclear. Germline V gene sequence: CDR1 SGHTA, CDR2 FQGNSA. V was shortened by 8 bases and J by 11 bases, with 13 bases between the two germline ends. This CDR3 contains 11 residues. The CDR3 DNA reads TGTGCCAGCGGGCTTGAGGGAGCCCAGCATTTT. This encodes CASGLEGAQHF.

The J gene is TRBJ2-2, the V gene TRBV9, with D hard to call. The germline CDR1 and CDR2 sequences are SGDLS and YYNGEE. The CDR3 length is 14 residues. V lost 4 bases and J 7 bases, leaving 14 bases between the germline ends. The CDR3 region is CASSPTPNGGELFF. The CDR3 DNA reads TGTGCCAGCAGCCCGACCCCAAACGGCGGGGAGCTGTTTTTT.